A single sample is the source of the 18 T cell receptor beta chains below, sequenced in a study of somatic mutations in cytotoxic T cells in rheumatoid arthritis. Sequenced by immunoSEQ multiplex PCR; TCRdb stores in-frame clones only, minus some. The sample shows some 18,000 clones, about three quarters of them seen only once. The specimen was CD8+ T cells sorted from blood. Source of these receptors: an adult with rheumatoid arthritis.

The chain joins TRBV7-8 to TRBJ2-1; 7 bases match TRBD2. This CDR3 region has 14 residues. The germline V gene has CDR1 SGHVS and CDR2 FQNEAQ. Trimming took 0 bases from V and 8 from J; bases not matched to a gene: 4. CDR3 loop: CASSLAGGMDEQFF. The CDR3 coding sequence is TGTGCCAGCAGCTTAGCGGGGGGGATGGATGAGCAGTTCTTC. Variable domain in full (rest from reference TRBV7-8 and TRBJ2-1): GAGVSQSPRYKVAKRGQDVALRCDPISGHVSLFWYQQALGQGPEFLTYFQNEAQLDKSGLPSDRFFAERPEGSVSTLKIQRTQQEDSAVYLCASSLAGGMDEQFFGPGTRLTVL.

The rearrangement joins TRBV10-2 to TRBJ2-4; D is uncertain. The ends were cut back, 3 bases at V and 5 bases at J, with 8 bases in the middle. The germline V gene encodes CDR1 WSHSY and CDR2 SAAADI. The CDR3 runs 13 residues. This chain's CDR3 is CASSENSQNIQYF. The CDR3 coding sequence is TGCGCCAGCAGTGAAAACAGCCAAAACATTCAGTACTTC.

The rearrangement links TRBV6-4 to TRBJ2-2; either TRBD1 or TRBD2 may fit D (5 bases each). Germline V gives CDR1 MRHNA, CDR2 SNTAGT. Trimming pared 6 bases from V and 6 bases from J, leaving 17 bases between. The CDR3 has 15 residues. CDR3 DNA: TGTGCCAGCAGCGCGGTGTCGGGGCAGGCCGGGGAGCTGTTTTTT. Protein product: CASSAVSGQAGELFF.

The chain employs TRBV27 and TRBJ2-3; D not certain. Germline CDR1 and CDR2: MNHEY and SMNVEV (reference sequence). The germline V and J ends were trimmed by 2 bases and 1 base, with 16 bases remaining between them. The CDR3 length is 17 residues. Written as DNA, the CDR3 is TGTGCCAGCAGTTTAACATCGAGCAGGAGCCGCACAGATACGCAGTATTTT. Protein sequence: CASSLTSSRSRTDTQYF.

The J gene is TRBJ2-1, the V gene TRBV10-2; 13 bases agree with TRBD2. The CDR3 extends over 13 amino acids. Trimming at V came to 5 bases and at J to 10 bases, leaving 2 bases not matched to a gene. The germline gives CDR1 WSHSY, CDR2 SAAADI. CDR3 DNA: TGCGCCAGCAGTCTGGGACTAGCGGGGGAGCAGTTCTTC. This sequence encodes CASSLGLAGEQFF.

The genes are TRBV19 and TRBJ2-1; 11 bases are shared with TRBD1. J lost 4 bases, V lost 4 bases, and 6 bases had no gene match. Germline V lookup: CDR1 LNHDA, CDR2 SQIVND (reference sequence). The CDR3 is made up of 16 amino acids. In nucleotides, the CDR3 is TGTGCCAGTAGTACAGGACAGGGGGCAAGGTACAATGAGCAGTTCTTC. As protein: CASSTGQGARYNEQFF.

V and J are TRBV27 and TRBJ2-7, with a tentative D call TRBD2 (5 bases). Per the germline V gene, CDR1 is MNHEY and CDR2 is SMNVEV (reference sequence). The CDR3 covers 15 residues. The V end was cut by 2 bases, the J end by 2 bases, with 13 bases between. This CDR3 reads CASSLRTAETYEQYF. The CDR3 DNA is TGTGCCAGCAGTTTAAGGACTGCGGAAACCTACGAGCAGTACTTC.

The chain carries TRBV9 and TRBJ1-1; TRBD1 matches 10 bases. The V gene's germline CDR1 is SGDLS and CDR2 YYNGEE. The V segment lost 4 bases and the J segment 4 bases; nucleotides outside the gene matches: 4. The CDR3 runs to 14 residues. This CDR3 reads CASSPRTGGTEAFF. CDR3 bases: TGTGCCAGCAGCCCTCGGACAGGGGGCACTGAAGCTTTCTTT.

The genes are TRBV6-1 and TRBJ1-2; D gene ambiguous. V was shortened by 3 bases and J by 8 bases, with 19 bases between the two germline ends. Per germline, CDR1 MNHNS and CDR2 SASEGT. The CDR3 is 15 amino acids. As DNA, the CDR3 is TGTGCCAGCAGTGAGGGATTCGGATACGTGGGGGGCTACACCTTC. The encoded protein is CASSEGFGYVGGYTF.

The chain employs TRBV11-2 and TRBJ2-5, with TRBD1 matching over 8 bases. The J call is doubtful: the DNA matches TRBJ2-7 better. The CDR3 spans 15 residues. Germline CDR1 SGHAT, CDR2 FQNNGV. For the CDR3, the DNA is TGTGCCAGCAGCTTAGTGGGGACAGGCTCCTACGAGCAGTACTTC. It is translated as CASSLVGTGSYEQYF.

This chain connects TRBV28 to TRBJ2-7; D is uncertain. Trimming shortened V by 2 bases and J by 1 base, and 6 bases separated the two germline ends. CDR1 is MDHEN and CDR2 is SYDVKM in the germline V gene. CDR3 length: 13 amino acids. CDR3 DNA sequence: TGTGCCAGCAGTTTAGGGTTTTCCTACGAGCAGTACTTC. This codes for CASSLGFSYEQYF.

V and J are TRBV27 and TRBJ2-7; D is perhaps TRBD2 (6 bases). CDR3 length equals 15 residues. V shed 4 bases and J shed 0 bases, with 13 bases lying between them. CDR1 is MNHEY, CDR2 SMNVEV, per germline (reference sequence). CDR3 loop: CASSWGGDSSYEQYF. CDR3 bases: TGTGCCAGCAGTTGGGGCGGGGATTCCTCCTACGAGCAGTACTTC.

V usage is TRBV29-1 and J usage is TRBJ2-7; D gene unclear. CDR3 length: 13 residues. Trimming cost V 7 bases and J 0 bases, with 13 bases left between them. CDR1 SQVTM and CDR2 ANQGSEA come from the germline V gene. CDR3 amino acids: CSAEDWYSYEQYF. As DNA, the CDR3 is TGCAGCGCAGAAGACTGGTACTCCTACGAGCAGTACTTC.

V usage is TRBV27 and J usage is TRBJ2-3; no definite D call. The CDR3 is 15 amino acids. Germline loops: CDR1 MNHEY, CDR2 SMNVEV (reference sequence). Trimming removed 2 bases at V and 3 bases at J, with 12 bases between. CDR3 sequence: CASSLMWAETDTQYF. CDR3 in DNA: TGTGCCAGCAGTTTAATGTGGGCAGAGACAGATACGCAGTATTTT.

The chain joins TRBV27 to TRBJ2-3; 12 bases align to TRBD2. The V gene end was trimmed by 11 bases and the J gene end by 2 bases; junction bases not matched to a gene: 14. From germline, CDR1 is MNHEY and CDR2 SMNVEV (reference sequence). The CDR3 has 17 amino acids. The CDR3 loop reads CARELFGLAGFTDTQYF. DNA of the CDR3: TGTGCCCGCGAGCTCTTCGGACTAGCGGGGTTCACAGATACGCAGTATTTT.

The gene calls are TRBV27 and TRBJ1-6; D gene uncertain. Germline-derived CDR1 and CDR2 are MNHEY and SMNVEV (reference sequence). The CDR3 has 13 amino acids. Trimming left V 2 bases short and J 7 bases short, with 6 bases between. CDR3 protein: CASSLVRNSPLHF. The CDR3 nucleotides are TGTGCCAGCAGTTTAGTTAGGAATTCACCCCTCCACTTT.

V and J are TRBV7-9 and TRBJ1-1, with unresolved D. This CDR3 contains 14 residues. The V gene's germline CDR1 is SEHNR and CDR2 FQNEAQ (reference sequence). Trimming removed 6 bases from V and 11 bases from J, with 22 bases in between. In nucleotides, the CDR3 is TGTGCCAGCAGTTTCGCCCCGGGCCCCGGCGGTGCTTTCTTT. Translating gives CASSFAPGPGGAFF.

This chain joins TRBV5-4 and TRBJ2-5, with D uncertain. V was pared by 2 bases and J by 4 bases, with 12 bases between. Per germline, CDR1 SGHNT and CDR2 YYREEE (reference sequence). CDR3 length: 14 amino acids. The DNA for the CDR3 is TGTGCCAGCAGCTTATTGTCGGTAGGAGAGACCCAGTACTTC. It is translated as CASSLLSVGETQYF.